These 9 T cell receptor beta chains share one sample of origin, sequenced in a study of Ad26.COV2.S vaccination and SARS-CoV-2 variants. Sequenced by immunoSEQ multiplex PCR; TCRdb stores in-frame clones only, minus some. The sample yields 350,000 to 450,000 clones, approximately 85% seen once. Treatment in this sample: some 20 received Ad26.COV2.S at low or high dose, single or two shots; roughly five received placebo; per-sample allocation not given. It was on day 63 after the first vaccine or placebo injection that samples were taken. Sequenced here: peripheral blood, sampled in a trial of Ad26.COV2.S vaccine versus placebo. The source is a person aged 18-65 years who received the Ad26.COV2.S COVID-19 vaccine or a placebo.

The rearrangement joins TRBV10-1 to TRBJ2-1; D is ambiguous. Deletions cut 0 bases from V and 0 bases from J, with 9 bases between. Per the germline V gene, CDR1 is WNHNN and CDR2 is SYGVQD (reference sequence). There are 16 residues in the CDR3. The CDR3 is CASSESIASSYNEQFF. CDR3 nucleotides: TGCGCCAGCAGTGAGTCGATAGCTAGCTCCTACAATGAGCAGTTCTTC.

The chain's CDR3 is CAISQPPGLAGGMNPSYNEQFF. In DNA form, the CDR3 reads TGTGCCATCAGTCAACCCCCCGGACTAGCGGGAGGTATGAACCCCTCCTACAATGAGCAGTTCTTC. V gene TRBV10-3 combines with J gene TRBJ2-1, with 14 positions matching TRBD2. The junction had 18 bases not matched to a gene; V was cut back by 5 bases and J by 0 bases. CDR1 ENHRY and CDR2 SYGVKD come from the germline V gene. CDR3 size: 22 residues.

This chain links TRBV7-6 with TRBJ2-3; D gene uncertain. The V gene's germline CDR1 is SGHVS and CDR2 FNYEAQ. The length of the CDR3 is 16 residues. Trimming shortened V by 4 bases and J by 0 bases, and 14 bases separated the two germline ends. The CDR3 nucleotides read TGTGCCAGCAGCTCACAGTATGCCCTTAGCACAGATACGCAGTATTTT. Its protein is CASSSQYALSTDTQYF.

The rearrangement joins TRBV2 to TRBJ2-6, with 8 positions matching TRBD1. Looked up from germline, CDR1 is SNHLY and CDR2 is FYNNEI. There are 17 residues in the CDR3. The ends lost 2 bases at V and 4 bases at J; junction bases unmatched: 7. The CDR3 DNA reads as TGTGCCAGCAGTGAAACTGGACAGGGAGGAGGGGCCAACGTCCTGACTTTC. It encodes CASSETGQGGGANVLTF.

CDR3 amino acids: CASSQRDSRTDTQYF. The CDR3 bases are TGCGCCAGCAGCCAACGGGACAGTCGCACAGATACGCAGTATTTT. The V call is TRBV4-3, the J call TRBJ2-3, with 7 bases that match TRBD1. Germline V gene lookup returns CDR1 LGHNA and CDR2 YSLEER. The CDR3 is 15 amino acids. J was trimmed by 1 base and V by 2 bases; bases with no gene match: 3.

This clone was counted between two and nine times. The chain is built from TRBV27 and TRBJ1-5; no definite D call. CDR1 is MNHEY, CDR2 SMNVEV, per germline (reference sequence). The CDR3 contains 14 residues. V was cut by 4 bases and J by 2 bases, with 9 bases left in between. The CDR3 DNA is TGTGCCAGCAGTTCCGAATATGGCAATCAGCCCCAGCATTTT. This encodes CASSSEYGNQPQHF.

The chain combines TRBV27 with TRBJ2-7, with unresolved D. CDR1 and CDR2 from the germline V gene are MNHEY and SMNVEV (reference sequence). The V gene lost 2 bases and the J gene lost 3 bases, with 8 bases spanning the gap. The CDR3 runs to 13 residues. The DNA for the CDR3 is TGTGCCAGCAGTTTAAAGGAAGACTACGAGCAGTACTTC. It yields the protein CASSLKEDYEQYF.

The rearrangement links TRBV19 to TRBJ2-2; TRBD2 aligns across 8 bases. With V trimmed by 2 bases and J by 3 bases, 5 bases remained unmatched. CDR3 length: 16 residues. Germline loops: CDR1 LNHDA, CDR2 SQIVND (reference sequence). The CDR3 DNA is TGTGCCAGTAGTATATCGAAGCGGGAGTACACCGGGGAGCTGTTTTTT. Protein sequence: CASSISKREYTGELFF.

This clone was recorded only once. The chain combines TRBV5-8 with TRBJ2-2; TRBD2 matches at 11 bases. Per germline, CDR1 SGHTS and CDR2 YDEGEE. CDR3 length: 18 residues. Unmatched junction bases numbered 11, after V lost 3 bases and J lost 4 bases. CDR3 residues: CASSSGTSGHLPTGELFF. DNA of the CDR3: TGTGCCAGCAGCTCCGGGACTAGCGGACATTTACCCACCGGGGAGCTGTTTTTT.